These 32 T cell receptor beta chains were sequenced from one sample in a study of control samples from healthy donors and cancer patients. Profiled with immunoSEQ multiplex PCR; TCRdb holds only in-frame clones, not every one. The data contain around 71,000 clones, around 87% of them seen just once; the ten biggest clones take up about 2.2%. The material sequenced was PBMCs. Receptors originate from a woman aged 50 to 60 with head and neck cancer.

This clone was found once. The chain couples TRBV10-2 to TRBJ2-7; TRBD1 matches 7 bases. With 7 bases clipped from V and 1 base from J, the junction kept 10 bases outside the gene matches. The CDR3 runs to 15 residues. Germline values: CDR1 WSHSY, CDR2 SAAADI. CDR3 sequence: CASTPPQGSSYEQYF. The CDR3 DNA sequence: TGCGCCAGCACCCCCCCACAGGGGTCTTCCTACGAGCAGTACTTC.

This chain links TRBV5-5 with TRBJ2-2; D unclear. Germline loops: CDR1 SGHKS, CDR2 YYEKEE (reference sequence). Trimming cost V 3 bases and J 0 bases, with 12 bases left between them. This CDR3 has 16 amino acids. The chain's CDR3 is CASSYIRPTNTGELFF. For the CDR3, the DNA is TGTGCCAGCAGCTACATCAGGCCCACGAACACCGGGGAGCTGTTTTTT.

The CDR3 sequence: CASSHRGVDEQFF. In DNA, the CDR3 is TGTGCCAGCAGCCACCGGGGCGTCGATGAGCAGTTCTTC. The chain is built from TRBV3-1 (or the pseudogene TRBV3-2) and TRBJ2-1; either TRBD1 or TRBD2 may supply D (5 bases each). Trimming cost V 3 bases and J 8 bases, with 11 bases left between them. Germline CDR1 reads LGHDT; CDR2 reads YNNKEL (reference sequence). This CDR3 is 13 amino acids long.

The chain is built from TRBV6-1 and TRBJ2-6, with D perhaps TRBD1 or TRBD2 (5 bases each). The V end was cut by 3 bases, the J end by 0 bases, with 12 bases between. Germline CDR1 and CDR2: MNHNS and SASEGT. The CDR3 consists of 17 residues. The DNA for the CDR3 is TGTGCCAGCAGTGACCTTCCTGGGGGCTCTGGGGCCAACGTCCTGACTTTC. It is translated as CASSDLPGGSGANVLTF.

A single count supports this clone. The DNA for the CDR3 is TGTGCCAGCAGGTCTTCTACGGGGGGCCTAACCGGGGAGCTGTTTTTT. Translated: CASRSSTGGLTGELFF. This chain joins TRBV27 and TRBJ2-2, with D possibly matching TRBD2 (7 bases). Trimming pared 6 bases from V and 5 bases from J, leaving 19 bases between. Germline values: CDR1 MNHEY, CDR2 SMNVEV (reference sequence). The CDR3 has 16 residues.

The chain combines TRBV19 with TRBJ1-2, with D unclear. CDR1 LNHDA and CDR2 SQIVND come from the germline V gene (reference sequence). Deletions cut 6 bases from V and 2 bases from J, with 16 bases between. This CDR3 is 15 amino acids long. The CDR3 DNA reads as TGTGCCAGTAGGGGGTCGGCAACCGAAAACTATGGCTACACCTTC. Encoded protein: CASRGSATENYGYTF.

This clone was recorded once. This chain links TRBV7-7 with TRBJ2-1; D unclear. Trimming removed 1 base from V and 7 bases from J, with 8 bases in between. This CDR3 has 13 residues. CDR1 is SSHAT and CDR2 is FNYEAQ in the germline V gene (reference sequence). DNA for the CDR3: TGTGCCAGCAGCTTAGAATCCGAAAATGAGCAGTTCTTC. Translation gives CASSLESENEQFF. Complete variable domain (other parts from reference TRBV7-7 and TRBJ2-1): GAGVSQSPRYKVTKRGQDVTLRCDPISSHATLYWYQQALGQGPEFLTYFNYEAQPDKSGLPSDRFSAERPEGSISTLTIQRTEQRDSAMYRCASSLESENEQFFGPGTRLTVL.

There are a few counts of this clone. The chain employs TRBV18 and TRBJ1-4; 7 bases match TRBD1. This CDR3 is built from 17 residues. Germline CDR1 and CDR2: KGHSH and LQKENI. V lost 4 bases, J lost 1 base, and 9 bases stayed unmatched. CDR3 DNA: TGTGCCAGCTCACAAGATATACCAGGGGGAACTAATGAAAAACTGTTTTTT. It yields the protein CASSQDIPGGTNEKLFF.

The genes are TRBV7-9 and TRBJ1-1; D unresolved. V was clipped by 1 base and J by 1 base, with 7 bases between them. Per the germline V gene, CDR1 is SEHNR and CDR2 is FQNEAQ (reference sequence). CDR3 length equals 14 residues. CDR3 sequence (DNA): TGTGCCAGCAGCTTAGTAGGTGGGAACACTGAAGCTTTCTTT. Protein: CASSLVGGNTEAFF.

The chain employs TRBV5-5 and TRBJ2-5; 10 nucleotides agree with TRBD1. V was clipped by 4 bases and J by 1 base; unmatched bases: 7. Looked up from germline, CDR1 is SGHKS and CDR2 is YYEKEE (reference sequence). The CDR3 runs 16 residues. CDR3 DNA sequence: TGTGCCAGCAGCCCGGGGGACAGGGGAGTCCAAGAGACCCAGTACTTC. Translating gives CASSPGDRGVQETQYF.

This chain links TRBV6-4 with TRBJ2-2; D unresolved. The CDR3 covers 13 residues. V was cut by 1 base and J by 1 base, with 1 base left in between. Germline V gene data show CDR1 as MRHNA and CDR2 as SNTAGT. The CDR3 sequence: CASSDWNTGELFF. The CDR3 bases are TGTGCCAGCAGTGACTGGAACACCGGGGAGCTGTTTTTT.

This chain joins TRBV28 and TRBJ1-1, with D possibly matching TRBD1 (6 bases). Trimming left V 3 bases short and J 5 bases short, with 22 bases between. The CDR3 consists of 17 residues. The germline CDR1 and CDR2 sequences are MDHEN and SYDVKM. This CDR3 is CASSFGAPGGPFTEAFF. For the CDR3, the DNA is TGTGCCAGCAGTTTCGGGGCCCCGGGGGGGCCGTTTACTGAAGCTTTCTTT. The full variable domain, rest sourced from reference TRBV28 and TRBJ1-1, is DVKVTQSSRYLVKRTGEKVFLECVQDMDHENMFWYRQDPGLGLRLIYFSYDVKMKEKGDIPEGYSVSREKKERFSLILESASTNQTSMYLCASSFGAPGGPFTEAFFGQGTRLTVV.

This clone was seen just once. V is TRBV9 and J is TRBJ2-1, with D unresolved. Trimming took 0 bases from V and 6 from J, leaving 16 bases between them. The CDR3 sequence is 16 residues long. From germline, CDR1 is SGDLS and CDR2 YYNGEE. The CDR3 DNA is TGTGCCAGCAGCGTAGAAGACATTAGGAGAAGCAATGAGCAGTTCTTC. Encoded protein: CASSVEDIRRSNEQFF. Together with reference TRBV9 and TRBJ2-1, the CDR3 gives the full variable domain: DSGVTQTPKHLITATGQRVTLRCSPRSGDLSVYWYQQSLDQGLQFLIQYYNGEERAKGNILERFSAQQFPDLHSELNLSSLELGDSALYFCASSVEDIRRSNEQFFGPGTRLTVL.

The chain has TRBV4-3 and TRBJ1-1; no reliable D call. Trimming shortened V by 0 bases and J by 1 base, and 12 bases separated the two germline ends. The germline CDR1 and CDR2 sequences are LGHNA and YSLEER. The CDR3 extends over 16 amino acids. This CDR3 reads CASSQDYAGKNTEAFF. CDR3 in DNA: TGCGCCAGCAGCCAAGATTACGCGGGGAAGAACACTGAAGCTTTCTTT.

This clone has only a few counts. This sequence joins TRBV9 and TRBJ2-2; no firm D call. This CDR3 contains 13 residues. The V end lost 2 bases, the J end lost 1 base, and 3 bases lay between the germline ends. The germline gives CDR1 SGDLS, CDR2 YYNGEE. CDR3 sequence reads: CASSVQNTGELFF. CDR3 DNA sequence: TGTGCCAGCAGCGTCCAGAACACCGGGGAGCTGTTTTTT.

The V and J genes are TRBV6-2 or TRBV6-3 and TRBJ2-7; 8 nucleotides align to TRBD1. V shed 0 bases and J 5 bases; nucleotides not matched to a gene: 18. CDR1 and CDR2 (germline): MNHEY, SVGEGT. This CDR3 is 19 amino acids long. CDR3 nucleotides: TGTGCCAGCAGTTACTCCAGGACAGGGAGCACTCCCCGAGCTCACGAGCAGTACTTC. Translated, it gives CASSYSRTGSTPRAHEQYF.

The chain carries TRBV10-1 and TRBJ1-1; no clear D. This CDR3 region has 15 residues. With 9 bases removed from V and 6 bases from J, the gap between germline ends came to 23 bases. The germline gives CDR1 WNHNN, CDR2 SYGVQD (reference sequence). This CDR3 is CASHRLEAHNAEAFF. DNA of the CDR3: TGCGCCAGTCATAGACTAGAGGCCCACAACGCTGAAGCTTTCTTT.

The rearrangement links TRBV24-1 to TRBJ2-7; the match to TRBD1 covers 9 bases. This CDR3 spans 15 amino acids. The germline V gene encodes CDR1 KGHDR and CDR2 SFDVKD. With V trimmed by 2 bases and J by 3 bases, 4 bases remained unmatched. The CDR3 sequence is CATSDSGTGIYEQYF. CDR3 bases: TGTGCCACCAGTGATTCCGGGACAGGGATCTACGAGCAGTACTTC.

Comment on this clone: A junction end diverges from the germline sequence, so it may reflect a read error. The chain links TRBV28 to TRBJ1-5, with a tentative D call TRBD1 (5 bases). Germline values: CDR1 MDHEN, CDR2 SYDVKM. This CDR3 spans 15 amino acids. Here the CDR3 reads CTSSYGDVSNQPQHF. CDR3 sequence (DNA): TGTACCAGCAGCTATGGGGACGTGAGCAATCAGCCCCAGCATTTT.

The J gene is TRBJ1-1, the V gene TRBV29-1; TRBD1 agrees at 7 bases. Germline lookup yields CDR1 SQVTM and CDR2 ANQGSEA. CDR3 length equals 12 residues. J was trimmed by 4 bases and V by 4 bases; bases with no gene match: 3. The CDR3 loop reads CSVGRGGTEAFF. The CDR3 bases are TGCAGCGTTGGCAGGGGGGGCACTGAAGCTTTCTTT.

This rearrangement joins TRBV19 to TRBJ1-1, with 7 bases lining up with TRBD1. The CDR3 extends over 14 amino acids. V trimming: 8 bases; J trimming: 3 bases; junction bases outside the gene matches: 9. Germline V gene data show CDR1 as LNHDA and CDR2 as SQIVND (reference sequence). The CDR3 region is CASANQGGYTEAFF. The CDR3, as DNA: TGTGCCAGTGCTAACCAGGGGGGTTACACTGAAGCTTTCTTT.

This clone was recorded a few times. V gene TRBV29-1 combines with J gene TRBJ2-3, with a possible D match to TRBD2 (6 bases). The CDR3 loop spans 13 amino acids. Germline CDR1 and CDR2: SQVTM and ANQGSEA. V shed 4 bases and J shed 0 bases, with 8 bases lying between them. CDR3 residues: CSVVGGSTDTQYF. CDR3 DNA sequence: TGCAGCGTTGTGGGGGGTAGCACAGATACGCAGTATTTT.

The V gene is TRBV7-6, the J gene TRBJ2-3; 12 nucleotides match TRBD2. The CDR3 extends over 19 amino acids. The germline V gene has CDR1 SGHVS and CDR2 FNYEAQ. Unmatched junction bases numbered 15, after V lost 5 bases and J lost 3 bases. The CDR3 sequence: CASSPRGRSLAGGTDTQYF. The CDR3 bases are TGTGCCAGCAGCCCGAGAGGCAGGAGTCTAGCGGGAGGGACAGATACGCAGTATTTT.

Here the CDR3 reads CASSFGRINEKLFF. The CDR3 DNA is TGTGCCAGCAGCTTCGGCCGGATCAATGAAAAACTGTTTTTT. The gene calls are TRBV5-5 and TRBJ1-4; D gene uncertain. Germline CDR1 SGHKS, CDR2 YYEKEE (reference sequence). The CDR3 covers 14 residues. V was clipped by 2 bases and J by 5 bases, with 10 bases between them.

For the CDR3, the DNA is TGTGCCAGCAGCTTACCGGACAGGGGTTCCTACGAGCAGTACTTC. Translation gives CASSLPDRGSYEQYF. The V and J genes are TRBV7-2 and TRBJ2-7; 9 bases agree with TRBD1. Germline V gives CDR1 SGHTA, CDR2 FQGNSA. The V and J ends lost 2 bases and 1 base, in that order; junction bases with no gene match: 3. The CDR3 runs to 15 residues.

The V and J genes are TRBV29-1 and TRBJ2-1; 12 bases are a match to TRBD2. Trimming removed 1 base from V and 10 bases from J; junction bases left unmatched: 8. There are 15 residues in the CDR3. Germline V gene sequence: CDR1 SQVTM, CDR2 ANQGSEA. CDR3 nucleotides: TGCAGCGTTGAAGGACTAGCGGGGGACATTGGAGAGCAGTTCTTC. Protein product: CSVEGLAGDIGEQFF.

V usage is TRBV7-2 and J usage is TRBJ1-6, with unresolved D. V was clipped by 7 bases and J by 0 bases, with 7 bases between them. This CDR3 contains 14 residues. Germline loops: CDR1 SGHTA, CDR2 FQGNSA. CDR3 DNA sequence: TGTGCCAGCACCGGGAACTCCTATAATTCACCCCTCCACTTT. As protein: CASTGNSYNSPLHF.

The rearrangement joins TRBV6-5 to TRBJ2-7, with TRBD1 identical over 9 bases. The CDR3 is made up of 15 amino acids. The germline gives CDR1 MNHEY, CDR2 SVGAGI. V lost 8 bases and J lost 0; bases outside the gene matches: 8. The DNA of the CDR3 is TGTGCCAGCCTAACCTACAGGGGGCCCTCCTACGAGCAGTACTTC. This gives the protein CASLTYRGPSYEQYF.

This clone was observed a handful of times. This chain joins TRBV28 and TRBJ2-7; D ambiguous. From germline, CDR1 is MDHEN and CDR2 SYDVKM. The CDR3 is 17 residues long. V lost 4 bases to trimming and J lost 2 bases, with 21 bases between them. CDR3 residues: CASSSRILREGTYEQYF. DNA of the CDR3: TGTGCCAGCAGTTCCCGCATCCTTAGGGAAGGAACCTACGAGCAGTACTTC.

The CDR3 nucleotides read TGTGCCAGTAGTACCCGCGGGACCGGGGAGCTGTTTTTT. Protein product: CASSTRGTGELFF. The chain has TRBV19 and TRBJ2-2, with D perhaps TRBD2 (5 bases). The CDR3 runs to 13 residues. Per germline, CDR1 LNHDA and CDR2 SQIVND (reference sequence). V was clipped by 4 bases and J by 5 bases, with 8 bases between them.

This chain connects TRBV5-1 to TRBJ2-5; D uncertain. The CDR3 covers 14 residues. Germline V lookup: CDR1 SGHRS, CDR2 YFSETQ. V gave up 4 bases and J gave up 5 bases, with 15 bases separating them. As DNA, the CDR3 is TGCGCCAGCAGCCCGCAGGTGGGGTCGGAGACCCAGTACTTC. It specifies CASSPQVGSETQYF.

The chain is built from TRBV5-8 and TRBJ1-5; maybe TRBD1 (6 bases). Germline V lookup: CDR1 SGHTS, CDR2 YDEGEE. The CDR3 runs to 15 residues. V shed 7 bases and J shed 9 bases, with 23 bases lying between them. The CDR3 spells CASHPGTYPTGPQHF. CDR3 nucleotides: TGTGCCAGCCATCCAGGGACATACCCTACTGGGCCCCAGCATTTT.